The sequence of this TCR beta chain was determined in a study of blood T cell repertoires in COVID-19. Study background: T cells, B-cell-depleted T cells, or PBMCs provided the cDNA or gDNA that served as material.

The CDR3 spans 18 residues. V was clipped by 5 bases and J by 3 bases, with 20 bases between them. Germline CDR1 reads MNHEY; CDR2 reads SMNVEV (reference sequence). The table came from immunoSEQ multiplex PCR; TCRdb's copy has only in-frame clones and leaves some out. This sample has about 150,000 clones; about nine tenths occur once, and the top ten carry roughly 35%. The chain combines TRBV27 with TRBJ2-6; D ambiguous. Material for sequencing was peripheral blood. This TCR derives from a man aged 45-65 years who had recovered from COVID-19. Written as DNA, the CDR3 is TGTGCCAGCAGTCCGCAACCCCCTCGCCGGGTTGGGGCCAACGTCCTGACTTTC. Protein product: CASSPQPPRRVGANVLTF.